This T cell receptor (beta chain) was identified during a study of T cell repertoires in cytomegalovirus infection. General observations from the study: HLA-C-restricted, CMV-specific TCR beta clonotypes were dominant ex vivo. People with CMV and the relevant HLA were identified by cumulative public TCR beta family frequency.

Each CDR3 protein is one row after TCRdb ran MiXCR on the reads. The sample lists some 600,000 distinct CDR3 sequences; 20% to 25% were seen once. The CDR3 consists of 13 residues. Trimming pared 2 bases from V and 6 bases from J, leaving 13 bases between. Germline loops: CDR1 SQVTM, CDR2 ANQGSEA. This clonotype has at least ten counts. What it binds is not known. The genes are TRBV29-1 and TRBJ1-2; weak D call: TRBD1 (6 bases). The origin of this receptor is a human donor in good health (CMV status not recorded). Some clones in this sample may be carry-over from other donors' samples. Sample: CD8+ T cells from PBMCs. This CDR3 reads CSVESGGVDGYTF. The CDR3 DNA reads TGCAGCGTTGAATCCGGGGGCGTGGATGGCTACACCTTC.